One sample yielded the 8 T cell receptor beta chains listed below, sequenced in a study of control samples from healthy donors and cancer patients. The repertoire was sequenced with immunoSEQ multiplex PCR; TCRdb's copy has only in-frame clones and lacks some. The table shows some 99,000 clones, with around nine tenths occurring only once. Sequenced material: blood. The receptor set was obtained from a woman aged 50 to 60 in good health.

The genes are TRBV4-1 and TRBJ1-4, with no clear D. CDR3 length: 16 amino acids. Trimming removed 3 bases from V and 0 bases from J, with 11 bases in between. Germline V gene lookup returns CDR1 MGHRA and CDR2 YSYEKL. The CDR3 DNA is TGCGCCAGCAGCCATGGCATCCAGGCAACTAATGAAAAACTGTTTTTT. It translates to CASSHGIQATNEKLFF.

V gene TRBV5-1 combines with J gene TRBJ2-2; 7 bases fit TRBD1. The germline V gene has CDR1 SGHRS and CDR2 YFSETQ. The CDR3 runs to 15 residues. Trimming cost V 0 bases and J 3 bases; bases outside gene matches: 2. Written as DNA, the CDR3 is TGCGCCAGCAGCTTGGAGGGGACAGACACCGGGGAGCTGTTTTTT. Translation gives CASSLEGTDTGELFF.

As to this clone: This specimen includes other DNA sequences encoding the same CDR3. The chain employs TRBV4-1 and TRBJ2-7, with no clear D. Germline V gives CDR1 MGHRA, CDR2 YSYEKL. V lost 1 base and J 0 bases, leaving 10 bases between the germline ends. The CDR3 has 15 amino acids. CDR3 amino acids: CASSQGGVSSYEQYF. DNA for the CDR3: TGCGCCAGCAGCCAAGGAGGAGTTAGCTCCTACGAGCAGTACTTC.

CDR3 in DNA: TGTGCCAGCAGTTACGGGCAGTTCAATCAGCCCCAGCATTTT. Translating gives CASSYGQFNQPQHF. This rearrangement joins TRBV6-5 to TRBJ1-5; D gene uncertain. The V gene lost 2 bases and the J gene lost 3 bases, with 8 bases spanning the gap. The CDR3 runs to 14 residues. The germline gives CDR1 MNHEY, CDR2 SVGAGI.

This clone has just one count. The genes are TRBV6-5 and TRBJ2-5, with a tentative D call TRBD1 (5 bases). Between the trimmed V and J ends, which lost 9 bases and 5 bases, there was a span of 16 bases. Germline V gives CDR1 MNHEY, CDR2 SVGAGI. This CDR3 has 13 amino acids. CDR3 sequence (DNA): TGTGCCAGTATAACAGCTAGGGGTGAGACCCAGTACTTC. Translation: CASITARGETQYF.

The chain couples TRBV5-1 to TRBJ2-5; no reliable D call. The length of the CDR3 is 14 residues. CDR1 and CDR2 from the germline V gene are SGHRS and YFSETQ. V shed 0 bases and J shed 5 bases, with 11 bases lying between them. As DNA, the CDR3 is TGCGCCAGCAGCTTGGAAGGGCTCTGGGAGACCCAGTACTTC. Translated, it gives CASSLEGLWETQYF.

The rearrangement joins TRBV13 to TRBJ2-5; 9 positions match TRBD2. Germline CDR1 reads PRHDT; CDR2 reads FYEKMQ (reference sequence). CDR3 size: 18 residues. V lost 1 base to trimming and J lost 10 bases; unmatched junction nucleotides: 19. DNA for the CDR3: TGTGCCAGCAGCTTAGATGGATGGGGTAGCGGGAGTAAAAAGGTCCAGTACTTC. Its protein product is CASSLDGWGSGSKKVQYF. The full variable domain, its missing parts supplied by reference TRBV13 and TRBJ2-5, is AAGVIQSPRHLIKEKRETATLKCYPIPRHDTVYWYQQGPGQDPQFLISFYEKMQSDKGSIPDRFSAQQFSDYHSELNMSSLELGDSALYFCASSLDGWGSGSKKVQYFGPGTRLLVL.

With regard to this clone: The identical CDR3 is also encoded by other nucleotide sequences in the sample. The gene calls are TRBV5-8 and TRBJ1-5; D might be TRBD1 (5 bases). V dropped 0 bases and J dropped 0 bases, with 7 bases sitting between them. The CDR3 extends over 15 amino acids. In germline, CDR1 is SGHTS, CDR2 YDEGEE. CDR3 protein: CASSLGRGSNQPQHF. DNA of the CDR3: TGTGCCAGCAGCTTGGGAAGGGGTAGCAATCAGCCCCAGCATTTT.